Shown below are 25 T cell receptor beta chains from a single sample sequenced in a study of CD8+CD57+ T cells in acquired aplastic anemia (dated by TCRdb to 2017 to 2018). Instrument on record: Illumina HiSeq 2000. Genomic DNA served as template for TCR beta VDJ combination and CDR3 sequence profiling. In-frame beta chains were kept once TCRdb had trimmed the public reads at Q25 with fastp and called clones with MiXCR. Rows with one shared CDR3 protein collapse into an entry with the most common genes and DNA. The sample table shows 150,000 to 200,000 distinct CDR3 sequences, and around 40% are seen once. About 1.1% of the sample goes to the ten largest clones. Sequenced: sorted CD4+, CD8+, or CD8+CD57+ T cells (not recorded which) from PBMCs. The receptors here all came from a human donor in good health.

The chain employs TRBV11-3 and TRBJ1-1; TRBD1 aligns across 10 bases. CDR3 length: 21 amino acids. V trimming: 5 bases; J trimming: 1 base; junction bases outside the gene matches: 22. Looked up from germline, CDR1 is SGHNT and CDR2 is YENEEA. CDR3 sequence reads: CASSVPGTGANEGPENTEAFF. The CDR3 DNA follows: TGTGCCAGCAGCGTACCCGGGACAGGGGCTAACGAGGGCCCCGAGAACACTGAAGCTTTCTTT.

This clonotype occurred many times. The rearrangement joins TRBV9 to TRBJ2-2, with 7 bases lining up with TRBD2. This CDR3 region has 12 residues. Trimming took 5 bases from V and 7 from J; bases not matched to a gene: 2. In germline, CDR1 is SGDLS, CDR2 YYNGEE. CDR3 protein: CASSGGDGELFF. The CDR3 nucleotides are TGTGCCAGCAGTGGGGGGGACGGGGAGCTGTTTTTT. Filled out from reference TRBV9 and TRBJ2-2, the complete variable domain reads DSGVTQTPKHLITATGQRVTLRCSPRSGDLSVYWYQQSLDQGLQFLIQYYNGEERAKGNILERFSAQQFPDLHSELNLSSLELGDSALYFCASSGGDGELFFGEGSRLTVL.

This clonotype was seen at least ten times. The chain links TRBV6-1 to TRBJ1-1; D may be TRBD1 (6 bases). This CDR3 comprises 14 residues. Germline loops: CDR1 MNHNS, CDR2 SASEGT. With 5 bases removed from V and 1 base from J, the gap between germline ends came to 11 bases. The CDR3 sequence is CASSPQGRNTEAFF. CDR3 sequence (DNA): TGTGCCAGCAGTCCACAGGGCCGGAACACTGAAGCTTTCTTT.

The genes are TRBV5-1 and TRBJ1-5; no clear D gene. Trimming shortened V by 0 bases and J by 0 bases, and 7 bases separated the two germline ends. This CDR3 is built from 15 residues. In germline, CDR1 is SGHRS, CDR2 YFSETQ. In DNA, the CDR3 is TGCGCCAGCAGCTTGGAGGGATGTAGCAATCAGCCCCAGCATTTT. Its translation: CASSLEGCSNQPQHF.

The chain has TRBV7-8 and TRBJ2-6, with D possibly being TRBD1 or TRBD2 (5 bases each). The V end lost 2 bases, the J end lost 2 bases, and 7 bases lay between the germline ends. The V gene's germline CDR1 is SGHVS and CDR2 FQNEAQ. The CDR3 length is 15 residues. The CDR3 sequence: CASSLMGAGANVLTF. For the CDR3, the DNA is TGTGCCAGCAGCTTAATGGGGGCTGGGGCCAACGTCCTGACTTTC.

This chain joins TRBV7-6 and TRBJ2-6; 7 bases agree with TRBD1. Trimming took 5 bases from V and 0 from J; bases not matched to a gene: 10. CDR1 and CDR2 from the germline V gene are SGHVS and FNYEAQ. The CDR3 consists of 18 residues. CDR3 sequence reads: CASSETGYGFSGANVLTF. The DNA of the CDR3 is TGTGCCAGCAGCGAGACAGGGTATGGATTCTCTGGGGCCAACGTCCTGACTTTC.

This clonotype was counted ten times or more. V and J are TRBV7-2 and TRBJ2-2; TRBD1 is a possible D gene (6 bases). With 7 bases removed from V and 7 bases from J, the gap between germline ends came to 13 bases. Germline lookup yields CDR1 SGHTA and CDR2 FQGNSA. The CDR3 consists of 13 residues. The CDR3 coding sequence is TGTGCCAGCACTCTAGGGGGAAGCGGGGAGCTGTTTTTT. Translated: CASTLGGSGELFF.

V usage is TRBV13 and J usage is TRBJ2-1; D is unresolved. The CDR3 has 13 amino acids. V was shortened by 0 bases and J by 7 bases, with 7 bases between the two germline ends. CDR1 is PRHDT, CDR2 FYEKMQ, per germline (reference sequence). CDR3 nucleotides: TGTGCCAGCAGCTTAGGGCGAGTAAATGAGCAGTTCTTC. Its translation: CASSLGRVNEQFF.

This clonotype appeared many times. The CDR3 here is CASSADLNYGYTF. CDR3 sequence (DNA): TGTGCCAGCAGCGCGGACTTAAACTATGGCTACACCTTC. This chain uses TRBV9 with TRBJ1-2; D ambiguous. Germline CDR1 and CDR2: SGDLS and YYNGEE. V was shortened by 3 bases and J by 2 bases, with 8 bases between the two germline ends. The CDR3 runs to 13 residues.

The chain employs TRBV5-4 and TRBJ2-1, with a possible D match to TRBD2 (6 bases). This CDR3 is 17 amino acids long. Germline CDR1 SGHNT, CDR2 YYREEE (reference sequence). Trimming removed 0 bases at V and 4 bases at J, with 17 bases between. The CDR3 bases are TGTGCCAGCAGCTTGGGGGAAAGGCGGGGTAGATACAATGAGCAGTTCTTC. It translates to CASSLGERRGRYNEQFF. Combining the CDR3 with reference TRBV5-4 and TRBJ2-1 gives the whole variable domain ETGVTQSPTHLIKTRGQQVTLRCSSQSGHNTVSWYQQALGQGPQFIFQYYREEENGRGNFPPRFSGLQFPNYSSELNVNALELDDSALYLCASSLGERRGRYNEQFFGPGTRLTVL.

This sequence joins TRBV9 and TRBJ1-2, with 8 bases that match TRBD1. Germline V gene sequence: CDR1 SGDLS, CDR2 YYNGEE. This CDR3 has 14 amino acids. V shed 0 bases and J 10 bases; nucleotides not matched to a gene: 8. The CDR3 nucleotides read TGTGCCAGCAGCGTAGTAGGGACAGGCAACTACTACACCTTC. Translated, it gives CASSVVGTGNYYTF.

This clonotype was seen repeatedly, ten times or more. In DNA form, the CDR3 reads TGCAGTGCTGGAAATAGGGCAGTAGCGGGAAACACCATATATTTT. Its translation: CSAGNRAVAGNTIYF. V is TRBV20-1 and J is TRBJ1-3; no definite D call. V was clipped by 5 bases and J by 4 bases, with 18 bases between them. CDR3 length: 15 residues. The germline CDR1 and CDR2 sequences are DFQATT and SNEGSKA (reference sequence).

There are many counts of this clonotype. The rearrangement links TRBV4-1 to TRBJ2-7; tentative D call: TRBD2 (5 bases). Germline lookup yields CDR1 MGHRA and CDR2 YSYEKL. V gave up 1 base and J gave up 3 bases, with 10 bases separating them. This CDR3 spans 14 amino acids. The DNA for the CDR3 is TGCGCCAGCAGCCAAGTTTGGGAGTTCTACGAGCAGTACTTC. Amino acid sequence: CASSQVWEFYEQYF.

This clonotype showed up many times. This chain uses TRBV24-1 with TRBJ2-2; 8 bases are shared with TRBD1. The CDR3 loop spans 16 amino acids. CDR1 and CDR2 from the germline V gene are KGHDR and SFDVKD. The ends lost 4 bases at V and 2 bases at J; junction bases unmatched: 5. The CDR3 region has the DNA TGTGCCACCAGTGACTTCGGACAGGGCAACACCGGGGAGCTGTTTTTT. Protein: CATSDFGQGNTGELFF.

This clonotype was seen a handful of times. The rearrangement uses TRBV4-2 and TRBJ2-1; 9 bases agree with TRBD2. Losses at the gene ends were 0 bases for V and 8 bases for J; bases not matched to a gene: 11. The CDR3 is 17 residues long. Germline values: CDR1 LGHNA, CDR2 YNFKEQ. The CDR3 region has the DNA TGTGCCAGCAGCCAAGATCAGGATAGCGGGAGTAGGGATGAGCAGTTCTTC. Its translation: CASSQDQDSGSRDEQFF.

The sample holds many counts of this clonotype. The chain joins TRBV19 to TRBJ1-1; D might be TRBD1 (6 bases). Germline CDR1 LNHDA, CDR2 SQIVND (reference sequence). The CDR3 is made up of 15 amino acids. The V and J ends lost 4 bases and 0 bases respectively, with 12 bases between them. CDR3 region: CASSRGAGLNTEAFF. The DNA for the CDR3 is TGTGCCAGTAGTAGGGGGGCAGGGTTGAACACTGAAGCTTTCTTT.

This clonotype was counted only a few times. The CDR3 region has the DNA TGTGCCAGCAGCTTGGCGGGGAGTTTTACCGGGGAGCTGTTTTTT. Amino acid sequence: CASSLAGSFTGELFF. The chain carries TRBV5-4 and TRBJ2-2; D possibly corresponds to TRBD2 (5 bases). This CDR3 has 15 amino acids. V lost 0 bases, J lost 5 bases, and 11 bases lay in between. Germline-derived CDR1 and CDR2 are SGHNT and YYREEE (reference sequence).

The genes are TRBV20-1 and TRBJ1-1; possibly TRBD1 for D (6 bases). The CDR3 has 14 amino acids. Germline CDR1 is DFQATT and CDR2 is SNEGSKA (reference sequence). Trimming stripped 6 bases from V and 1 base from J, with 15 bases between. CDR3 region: CSAEDTGRNTEAFF. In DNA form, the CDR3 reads TGCAGTGCGGAAGATACAGGGCGGAACACTGAAGCTTTCTTT.

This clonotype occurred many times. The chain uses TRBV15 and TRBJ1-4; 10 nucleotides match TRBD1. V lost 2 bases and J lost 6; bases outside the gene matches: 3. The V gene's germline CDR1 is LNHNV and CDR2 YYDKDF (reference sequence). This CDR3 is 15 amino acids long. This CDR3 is CATSRTGTGDEKLFF. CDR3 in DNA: TGTGCCACCAGCAGAACGGGGACAGGGGATGAAAAACTGTTTTTT.

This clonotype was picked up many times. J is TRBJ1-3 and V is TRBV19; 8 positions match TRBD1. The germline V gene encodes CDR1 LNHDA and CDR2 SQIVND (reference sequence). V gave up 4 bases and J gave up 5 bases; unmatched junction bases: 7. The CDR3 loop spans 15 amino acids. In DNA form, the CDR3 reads TGTGCCAGTAGTACGACAGGGGAGTGGAGAAACACCATATATTTT. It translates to CASSTTGEWRNTIYF.

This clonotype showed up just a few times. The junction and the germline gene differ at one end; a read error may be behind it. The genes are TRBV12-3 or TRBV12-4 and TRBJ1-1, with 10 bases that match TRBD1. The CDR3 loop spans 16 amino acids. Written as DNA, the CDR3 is TGTGCCAGCAGTCCCACGACAGGGGGCGAGAAGTCTGACGCTTTCTTT. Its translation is CASSPTTGGEKSDAFF.

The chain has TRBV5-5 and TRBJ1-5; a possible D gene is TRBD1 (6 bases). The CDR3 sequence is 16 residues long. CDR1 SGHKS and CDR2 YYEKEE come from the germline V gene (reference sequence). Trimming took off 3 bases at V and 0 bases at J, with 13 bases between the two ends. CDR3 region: CASSSSGTNSNQPQHF. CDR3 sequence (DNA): TGTGCCAGCAGCTCGTCCGGGACAAATAGCAATCAGCCCCAGCATTTT.

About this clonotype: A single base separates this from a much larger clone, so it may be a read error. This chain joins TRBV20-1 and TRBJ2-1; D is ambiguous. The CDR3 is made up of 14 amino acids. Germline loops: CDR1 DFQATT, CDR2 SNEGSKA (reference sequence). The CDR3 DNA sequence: TGCAGTGCTAGAGATCAGGCCAGCTACAATGGGCAGTTCTTC. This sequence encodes CSARDQASYNGQFF.

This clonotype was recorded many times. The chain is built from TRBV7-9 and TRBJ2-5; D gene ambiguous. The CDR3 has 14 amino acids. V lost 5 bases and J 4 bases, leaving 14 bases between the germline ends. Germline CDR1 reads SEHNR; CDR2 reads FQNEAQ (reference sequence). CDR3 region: CASSPLGLGETQYF. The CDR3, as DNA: TGTGCCAGCAGCCCCCTGGGCCTTGGAGAGACCCAGTACTTC.

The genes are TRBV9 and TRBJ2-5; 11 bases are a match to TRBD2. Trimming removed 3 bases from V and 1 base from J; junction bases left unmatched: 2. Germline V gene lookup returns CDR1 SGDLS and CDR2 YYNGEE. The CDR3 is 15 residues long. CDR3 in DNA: TGTGCCAGCAGCGGGGGACTAGCGGCCCAAGAGACCCAGTACTTC. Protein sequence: CASSGGLAAQETQYF.